Shown below are 7 T cell receptor beta chains from a single sample sequenced in a study of blood T cells in healthy people across ages. Sample-barcoded 5' priming and a J-beta primer mix drove a second PCR of about 7 to 12 cycles. TCRdb called the 5' RACE reads again in MiXCR, with one record for every CDR3 protein. The sample yields about 560,000 distinct CDR3 sequences, around a quarter seen once. These data were also filed under a second study, of T cells of mothers and their children.

Sequences were obtained from blood. Receptor source: a boy under 10 years old in good health.

There are a few counts of this clonotype. The V call is TRBV7-9, the J call TRBJ2-5, with D possibly called TRBD1 or TRBD2 (5 bases each). The V end lost 5 bases, the J end lost 3 bases, and 13 bases lay between the germline ends. The CDR3 runs 14 residues. Germline CDR1 is SEHNR and CDR2 is FQNEAQ (reference sequence). The CDR3 spells CASSPERGEETQYF. The CDR3 DNA reads as TGTGCCAGCAGCCCCGAGAGGGGCGAAGAGACCCAGTACTTC.

The sample holds a few counts of this clonotype. The rearrangement links TRBV5-5 to TRBJ2-7; TRBD2 is a possible D gene (6 bases). The CDR3 consists of 16 residues. Germline V gene sequence: CDR1 SGHKS, CDR2 YYEKEE (reference sequence). The ends were cut back, 1 base at V and 4 bases at J, with 18 bases in the middle. DNA for the CDR3: TGTGCCAGCAGCTTGTTGCCGGGAGACGATAGATACGAGCAGTACTTC. Translating it yields CASSLLPGDDRYEQYF.

Here the CDR3 reads CASSLRGTGGDQPQHF. The CDR3 DNA is TGTGCCAGCAGCCTCCGGGGGACAGGGGGGGATCAGCCCCAGCATTTT. The chain links TRBV7-2 to TRBJ1-5, with 11 bases matching TRBD1. Germline values: CDR1 SGHTA, CDR2 FQGNSA. Trimming at V came to 5 bases and at J to 5 bases, leaving 8 bases not matched to a gene. The CDR3 length is 16 residues.

The gene calls are TRBV3-1 and TRBJ2-7, with D possibly TRBD1 on 5 matching bases. V lost 1 base to trimming and J lost 5 bases, with 12 bases between them. CDR1 LGHDT and CDR2 YNNKEL come from the germline V gene (reference sequence). The CDR3 is 14 amino acids. The CDR3: CASSQVGQGDEQYF. CDR3 DNA: TGTGCCAGCAGCCAAGTAGGGCAGGGCGACGAGCAGTACTTC.

The chain combines TRBV27 with TRBJ2-7; D may correspond to TRBD1 or TRBD2 (6 bases each). CDR1 is MNHEY and CDR2 is SMNVEV in the germline V gene (reference sequence). There are 13 residues in the CDR3. V shed 4 bases and J shed 4 bases, with 11 bases lying between them. Here the CDR3 reads CASSSTGRYEQYF. CDR3 bases: TGTGCCAGCAGTTCCACAGGGAGGTACGAGCAGTACTTC.

At least ten counts were recorded for this clonotype. The V call is TRBV29-1, the J call TRBJ2-5; D unclear. The CDR3 is 13 amino acids. Trimming shortened V by 4 bases and J by 10 bases, and 19 bases separated the two germline ends. Germline values: CDR1 SQVTM, CDR2 ANQGSEA. The CDR3 loop reads CSVGEGNSVGQYF. The CDR3 DNA sequence: TGCAGCGTTGGGGAAGGGAATTCAGTGGGCCAGTACTTC.

This clonotype was found many times. This chain links TRBV3-1 with TRBJ2-5, with D uncertain. The CDR3 is 13 amino acids. Trimming took 2 bases from V and 7 from J, leaving 11 bases between them. Germline CDR1 reads LGHDT; CDR2 reads YNNKEL (reference sequence). CDR3 DNA sequence: TGTGCCAGCAGCCAAATTAGTGGTGCGACCCAGTACTTC. Amino acids: CASSQISGATQYF.